Listed below are T cell receptor beta chains from one sample, sequenced in a study of control samples from healthy donors and cancer patients. Libraries were prepared by immunoSEQ multiplex PCR; TCRdb keeps only in-frame clonotypes and omits some of them. This table holds around 68,000 clones, around four fifths found once. Specimen: blood. These receptors came from a man in his fifties in good health. The CDR3 runs from the conserved cysteine through the conserved F or W. Each record gives: V gene, D gene, clone size, J gene, CDR3 protein, CDR3 DNA. D genes are given only for firm matches. A clone size is listed for some rows: how often the clone was seen (once, few, many), or a class if it is expanded.

>TRBV12-3/TRBV12-4|TRBD1|NA|TRBJ1-1
CASSLSGQGVAFF
TGTGCCAGCAGTCTATCGGGACAGGGAGTCGCTTTCTTT
>TRBV28|TRBD2|NA|TRBJ2-5
CASSPLAGGGETQYF
TGTGCCAGCAGTCCGTTAGCGGGAGGGGGTGAGACCCAGTACTTC
>TRBV6-5|NA|NA|TRBJ1-2
CASSTSLGKGYTF
TGTGCCAGCAGTACATCGCTCGGGAAAGGCTACACCTTC
>TRBV19|TRBD2|NA|TRBJ2-3
CASSIGGTSGTDTQYF
TGTGCCAGTAGTATCGGAGGGACTAGCGGCACAGATACGCAGTATTTT
>TRBV4-2|TRBD2|NA|TRBJ2-3
CASRGPAGETDTQYF
TGTGCCAGCAGGGGTCCGGCGGGAGAAACAGATACGCAGTATTTT
>TRBV3-1/TRBV3-2|NA|NA|TRBJ1-1
CASSQVSGLEAFF
TGTGCCAGCAGCCAAGTGTCCGGATTAGAAGCTTTCTTT
>TRBV6-2/TRBV6-3|NA|once|TRBJ2-1
CASTPEGVSSYNEQFF
TGTGCCAGCACCCCCGAAGGTGTAAGCTCCTACAATGAGCAGTTCTTC
>TRBV13|NA|NA|TRBJ2-5
CASSSAGLQETQYF
TGTGCCAGCAGCTCGGCGGGTTTACAAGAGACCCAGTACTTC
>TRBV6-2/TRBV6-3|TRBD2|NA|TRBJ2-1
CASSSGLAGASSYNEQFF
TGTGCCAGCAGTTCGGGACTAGCGGGAGCAAGTTCCTACAATGAGCAGTTCTTC
>TRBV25-1|TRBD1|few|TRBJ2-3
CASSDTLGTGADTQYF
TGTGCCAGCAGTGACACCCTGGGGACAGGGGCTGATACGCAGTATTTT
>TRBV10-3|TRBD1|NA|TRBJ1-2
CAIRRGQPSLYGYTF
TGTGCCATCAGGAGGGGACAGCCTTCCCTCTATGGCTACACCTTC